A selection of T cell receptor beta chains follows, all from one sample in a study of cytomegalovirus exposure and HLA in healthy donors. Clones were read by immunoSEQ multiplex PCR, and TCRdb kept only the in-frame ones, dropping some. The table has 250,000 to 350,000 clones, 86% seen once. The material sequenced was PBMCs. These receptor sequences come from a man aged 35 to 55 in good health and CMV-seropositive. Both conserved end residues are part of each CDR3. The D gene is left open where the match is weak. Not every row has a clone size; where given, it reads once, few, many or a size class.

V gene: TRBV6-6; D gene: TRBD1; J gene: TRBJ2-7; clone size: .; CDR3 protein: CASSGVGQSSYEQYF; CDR3 DNA: TGTGCCAGCAGCGGCGTGGGACAGAGCTCCTACGAGCAGTACTTC
V gene: TRBV4-3; D gene: TRBD2; J gene: TRBJ2-1; clone size: few; CDR3 protein: CASSQDLAGASNEQFF; CDR3 DNA: TGCGCCAGCAGCCAAGACCTAGCGGGAGCGTCCAATGAGCAGTTCTTC
V gene: TRBV7-9; D gene: TRBD1; J gene: TRBJ2-7; clone size: .; CDR3 protein: CASSNRDRVHEQYF; CDR3 DNA: TGTGCCAGCAGCAACCGGGACAGGGTCCACGAGCAGTACTTC
V gene: TRBV5-4; D gene: .; J gene: TRBJ2-3; clone size: .; CDR3 protein: CASSLARESTDTQYF; CDR3 DNA: TGTGCCAGCAGCTTGGCACGGGAAAGTACAGATACGCAGTATTTT
V gene: TRBV2; D gene: .; J gene: TRBJ2-3; clone size: .; CDR3 protein: CASSEMVGLPDTQYF; CDR3 DNA: TGTGCCAGCAGTGAGATGGTGGGACTCCCAGATACGCAGTATTTT
V gene: TRBV28; D gene: TRBD1; J gene: TRBJ1-6; clone size: .; CDR3 protein: CASIQQGSGSPLHF; CDR3 DNA: TGTGCCAGCATTCAACAGGGGTCTGGTTCACCCCTCCACTTT
V gene: TRBV7-9; D gene: TRBD1; J gene: TRBJ2-5; clone size: .; CDR3 protein: CASSLPGQAQETQYF; CDR3 DNA: TGTGCCAGCAGCTTACCGGGACAGGCCCAAGAGACCCAGTACTTC
V gene: TRBV7-2; D gene: .; J gene: TRBJ2-7; clone size: .; CDR3 protein: CASSLVGTLYEQYF; CDR3 DNA: TGTGCCAGCAGCTTAGTGGGGACACTCTACGAGCAGTACTTC
V gene: TRBV15; D gene: TRBD1; J gene: TRBJ2-7; clone size: .; CDR3 protein: CATSWDREYEQYF; CDR3 DNA: TGTGCCACCAGCTGGGACAGGGAATACGAGCAGTACTTC
V gene: TRBV14; D gene: TRBD2; J gene: TRBJ2-1; clone size: .; CDR3 protein: CASSQGLAGAYNEQFF; CDR3 DNA: TGTGCCAGCAGCCAAGGACTAGCGGGAGCCTACAATGAGCAGTTCTTC
V gene: TRBV9; D gene: TRBD2; J gene: TRBJ2-1; clone size: .; CDR3 protein: CASSPLAGGTNEQFF; CDR3 DNA: TGTGCCAGCAGCCCACTAGCGGGAGGTACCAATGAGCAGTTCTTC
V gene: TRBV6-6; D gene: .; J gene: TRBJ1-4; clone size: once; CDR3 protein: CASSPGHNEKLFF; CDR3 DNA: TGTGCCAGCTCCCCTGGACATAATGAAAAACTGTTTTTT
V gene: TRBV2; D gene: TRBD1; J gene: TRBJ1-2; clone size: .; CDR3 protein: CASSAATGNYGYTF; CDR3 DNA: TGTGCCAGCAGTGCCGCGACAGGGAACTATGGCTACACCTTC
V gene: TRBV28; D gene: .; J gene: TRBJ1-5; clone size: .; CDR3 protein: CASSLLGRAQPQHF; CDR3 DNA: TGTGCCAGCAGTTTATTGGGCAGGGCTCAGCCCCAGCATTTT
V gene: TRBV27; D gene: .; J gene: TRBJ2-7; clone size: .; CDR3 protein: CASSFTVSYEQYF; CDR3 DNA: TGTGCCAGCAGTTTCACGGTTTCCTACGAGCAGTACTTC
V gene: TRBV27; D gene: TRBD1; J gene: TRBJ2-7; clone size: .; CDR3 protein: CASSLTGGGYEQYF; CDR3 DNA: TGTGCCAGCAGTTTGACAGGGGGCGGCTACGAGCAGTACTTC
V gene: TRBV7-2; D gene: .; J gene: TRBJ2-7; clone size: once; CDR3 protein: CASSRGSYEQYF; CDR3 DNA: TGTGCCAGCAGCCGGGGGTCCTACGAGCAGTACTTC
V gene: TRBV27; D gene: .; J gene: TRBJ1-2; clone size: .; CDR3 protein: CASSFRDNGRGYTF; CDR3 DNA: TGTGCCAGCAGTTTCCGGGACAACGGCCGTGGCTACACCTTC
V gene: TRBV27; D gene: TRBD2; J gene: TRBJ2-1; clone size: .; CDR3 protein: CASSPLGLVRNEQFF; CDR3 DNA: TGTGCCAGCAGTCCCCTTGGACTAGTGAGGAATGAGCAGTTCTTC
V gene: TRBV5-1; D gene: TRBD1; J gene: TRBJ2-7; clone size: .; CDR3 protein: CASSFGTDGTYEQYF; CDR3 DNA: TGCGCCAGCAGCTTCGGGACAGACGGTACCTACGAGCAGTACTTC
V gene: TRBV6-6; D gene: .; J gene: TRBJ2-2; clone size: .; CDR3 protein: CATSGTGELFF; CDR3 DNA: TGTGCCACATCGGGGACCGGGGAGCTGTTTTTT
V gene: TRBV6-1; D gene: .; J gene: TRBJ1-5; clone size: few; CDR3 protein: CASRGLEGGQPQHF; CDR3 DNA: TGTGCCAGCAGGGGGCTTGAGGGAGGTCAGCCCCAGCATTTT
V gene: TRBV9; D gene: TRBD1; J gene: TRBJ2-7; clone size: .; CDR3 protein: CASSVEDRGGEQYF; CDR3 DNA: TGTGCCAGCAGCGTAGAGGACAGGGGAGGGGAGCAGTACTTC
V gene: TRBV11-2; D gene: .; J gene: TRBJ2-1; clone size: .; CDR3 protein: CASSLDRSGAYNEQFF; CDR3 DNA: TGTGCCAGCAGCTTAGATAGGAGCGGAGCGTACAATGAGCAGTTCTTC
V gene: TRBV2; D gene: .; J gene: TRBJ1-5; clone size: .; CDR3 protein: CASSGHPAQPQHF; CDR3 DNA: TGTGCCAGCAGTGGACATCCGGCACAGCCCCAGCATTTT
V gene: TRBV19; D gene: .; J gene: TRBJ2-7; clone size: .; CDR3 protein: CASSTETGSSYEQYF; CDR3 DNA: TGTGCCAGTAGTACAGAGACGGGAAGCTCCTACGAGCAGTACTTC
V gene: TRBV25-1; D gene: .; J gene: TRBJ2-5; clone size: .; CDR3 protein: CASSGLAETQYF; CDR3 DNA: TGTGCCAGCAGTGGGCTAGCGGAGACCCAGTACTTC
V gene: TRBV10-3; D gene: .; J gene: TRBJ1-4; clone size: .; CDR3 protein: CAISQGSGNEKLFF; CDR3 DNA: TGTGCCATCAGTCAGGGGAGTGGTAATGAAAAACTGTTTTTT
V gene: TRBV9; D gene: TRBD1; J gene: TRBJ1-3; clone size: .; CDR3 protein: CASSVGTGIAGNTIYF; CDR3 DNA: TGTGCCAGCAGCGTGGGGACAGGGATTGCCGGAAACACCATATATTTT
V gene: TRBV7-9; D gene: TRBD1; J gene: TRBJ1-1; clone size: .; CDR3 protein: CASSLGQGEDTEAFF; CDR3 DNA: TGTGCCAGCAGCTTAGGACAGGGAGAGGACACTGAAGCTTTCTTT
V gene: TRBV7-3; D gene: TRBD2; J gene: TRBJ2-2; clone size: once; CDR3 protein: CASSAQGLAGITGELFF; CDR3 DNA: TGTGCCAGCAGCGCCCAAGGACTAGCGGGAATCACCGGGGAGCTGTTTTTT
V gene: TRBV7-3; D gene: .; J gene: TRBJ1-2; clone size: .; CDR3 protein: CASSLTQGNGYTF; CDR3 DNA: TGTGCCAGCAGCTTAACCCAGGGAAATGGCTACACCTTC
V gene: TRBV5-1; D gene: TRBD2; J gene: TRBJ2-7; clone size: .; CDR3 protein: CASSLFGGSSYEQYF; CDR3 DNA: TGCGCCAGCAGCTTGTTCGGCGGGAGCTCCTACGAGCAGTACTTC
V gene: TRBV19; D gene: .; J gene: TRBJ2-7; clone size: few; CDR3 protein: CASSGSYEQYF; CDR3 DNA: TGTGCCAGTAGTGGCAGCTACGAGCAGTACTTC
V gene: TRBV7-9; D gene: .; J gene: TRBJ1-4; clone size: .; CDR3 protein: CASSLAHRVLSRNEKLFF; CDR3 DNA: TGTGCCAGCAGCTTAGCGCACAGGGTGCTGAGCCGTAATGAAAAACTGTTTTTT
V gene: TRBV5-4; D gene: TRBD1; J gene: TRBJ2-1; clone size: .; CDR3 protein: CASSEEQGANEQFF; CDR3 DNA: TGTGCCAGCAGCGAAGAACAGGGGGCGAATGAGCAGTTCTTC
V gene: TRBV28; D gene: TRBD1; J gene: TRBJ2-1; clone size: .; CDR3 protein: CASSLYPQGGAYNEQFF; CDR3 DNA: TGTGCCAGCAGTTTATATCCACAGGGGGGCGCCTACAATGAGCAGTTCTTC
V gene: TRBV7-2; D gene: .; J gene: TRBJ1-1; clone size: few; CDR3 protein: CASSWTDFEAFF; CDR3 DNA: TGTGCCAGCAGTTGGACAGACTTCGAGGCTTTCTTT
V gene: TRBV27; D gene: TRBD2; J gene: TRBJ2-2; clone size: once; CDR3 protein: CASSFSLAGAASTGELFF; CDR3 DNA: TGTGCCAGCAGTTTCTCACTAGCGGGAGCCGCTAGTACCGGGGAGCTGTTTTTT
V gene: TRBV19; D gene: TRBD1; J gene: TRBJ2-5; clone size: .; CDR3 protein: CASSIGTGVEETQYF; CDR3 DNA: TGTGCCAGTAGTATTGGGACAGGGGTAGAGGAGACCCAGTACTTC